Described below is a single T cell receptor beta chain sequence and its context. Its antigen is unidentified. Then a second PCR, running roughly 7 to 11 cycles, was carried out with a sample-barcoded 5' primer and a J-beta primer mix. TCRdb analysed the 5' RACE reads with MiXCR anew, one entry per CDR3 protein. The sample consists of around 1.5 million distinct CDR3 sequences, around 55% of them appearing once. This record belongs to a study of blood T cells in healthy people across ages. Study-wide findings and caveats: Estimated diversity across one million T cells was deemed an underestimate. Naive CD4+ cell counts and diversity both ran higher in long-lived than in aged donors.

Sequencing was done on a sample of blood. The sequence came from a man between 18 and 35 years old in good health.

The CDR3 bases are TGTGCCAGCAGCCAAGCAGGGTCGGATGGCTACACCTTC. This gives the protein CASSQAGSDGYTF. The chain joins TRBV7-9 to TRBJ1-2, with a tentative D call TRBD1 (5 bases). The V end lost 5 bases, the J end lost 6 bases, and 13 bases lay between the germline ends. CDR1 and CDR2 from the germline V gene are SEHNR and FQNEAQ (reference sequence). There are 13 residues in the CDR3.